Each of the 4 T cell receptor beta chains below was sequenced from the same sample in a study of breast tumors, draining lymph nodes, adjacent tissues. TCRdb reanalysed the multiplex PCR reads using MiXCR and keeps one entry per CDR3 protein. Among 200,000 to 250,000 distinct CDR3 sequences, under 35% were seen once, and the ten largest hold approximately 3.7%. Breast cancer patients provided tissue from their axillary draining lymph nodes. What was sequenced was axillary lymph node tissue. Source of these receptors: a female donor with breast cancer. Some clones in this sample may be carry-over from other donors' samples.

In its sample, this clonotype was seen many times. The chain uses TRBV15 and TRBJ1-1; D remains unclear. CDR3 length equals 14 residues. The ends were cut back, 7 bases at V and 0 bases at J, with 12 bases in the middle. Looked up from germline, CDR1 is LNHNV and CDR2 is YYDKDF (reference sequence). The CDR3 sequence: CATKDGYMNTEAFF. The CDR3 nucleotides are TGTGCCACCAAGGACGGATACATGAACACTGAAGCTTTCTTT.

This sequence joins TRBV24-1 and TRBJ2-5; D may correspond to TRBD1 or TRBD2 (5 bases each). Germline-derived CDR1 and CDR2 are KGHDR and SFDVKD. The CDR3 has 14 residues. Trimming stripped 4 bases from V and 4 bases from J, with 12 bases between. The CDR3 protein is CATSEAGTLETQYF. The CDR3 DNA reads as TGTGCCACCAGTGAAGCCGGGACCCTAGAGACCCAGTACTTC.

Points on this clonotype: A read error may account for a junction end that differs from germline. This chain connects TRBV7-7 to TRBJ2-7; TRBD2 aligns across 9 bases. Germline V gene data show CDR1 as SSHAT and CDR2 as FNYEAQ (reference sequence). The CDR3 sequence is 14 residues long. In DNA form, the CDR3 reads TGTGCTAGCAGCCCCTATGCGGGGGGGAGCGAGCAGTACTTC. Amino acids: CASSPYAGGSEQYF.

The chain employs TRBV4-3 and TRBJ1-5, with TRBD1 identical over 10 bases. J gave up 16 bases and V 4 bases, and 7 bases lay outside the gene matches. CDR3 size: 12 residues. In germline, CDR1 is LGHNA, CDR2 YSLEER. The CDR3 spells CASSLSDRGDHF. CDR3 bases: TGCGCCAGCAGCCTTTCGGACAGGGGGGACCATTTT.